This T cell receptor (beta chain) originates from a study of regulatory T cells in long-lasting Graves disease. The authors built TCR beta libraries using iRepertoire HTBI primers and Arm-PCR of CDR3 regions. TCRdb used MiXCR to reprocess the multiplex PCR reads, holding one entry per CDR3 protein. In the table there are 520,000 or so distinct CDR3 sequences, more than 10% of which are singletons. Described time point: newly diagnosed GD, antithyroid drugs for less than 3 months. RNA extracted from PBMCs served as the sequencing template. This clonotype occurred a few times. Its target is unknown. Findings of the study overall: Sampling was limited to peripheral blood rather than thyroid tissue.

The CDR3 runs 16 residues. Germline values: CDR1 SGHKS, CDR2 YYEKEE (reference sequence). V was trimmed by 4 bases and J by 4 bases, leaving 20 bases between them. In addition, the sample was reused for a study of T cells in Graves' hyperthyroidism and ophthalmopathy. This second report adds: Uncontrolled infection, other autoimmune disease, pregnancy or lactation barred patients from enrollment.

The rearrangement uses TRBV5-5 and TRBJ1-2, with D maybe TRBD1 (6 bases). The TCR was taken from a woman aged 25 to 39 with Graves disease. Sequences were derived from peripheral blood mononuclear cells (PBMCs), sampled at new diagnosis, from a patient treated with antithyroid drugs. CDR3 sequence: CASSNHGTGAVYGYTF. The DNA for the CDR3 is TGTGCCAGCAGCAACCATGGGACGGGGGCAGTCTATGGCTACACCTTC. The variable domain in full, completed from reference TRBV5-5 and TRBJ1-2, reads DAGVTQSPTHLIKTRGQQVTLRCSPISGHKSVSWYQQVLGQGPQFIFQYYEKEERGRGNFPDRFSARQFPNYSSELNVNALLLGDSALYLCASSNHGTGAVYGYTFGSGTRLTVV.